The present TCR beta chain was sequenced within a study of T-cell reconstitution after alpha-beta-depleted transplantation in children. Study conclusions and caveats: Newly produced T cells mostly provided counts and TCRbeta diversity after one year, as hyperexpanded clones declined.

Trimming cost V 7 bases and J 3 bases, with 11 bases left between them. The CDR3 has 13 amino acids. On this clonotype: Its target is unknown.

TCRbeta library preparation incorporated unique molecular identifiers. TCRdb called the PCR reads again in MiXCR, with one record for every CDR3 protein. The sample records fewer than 250,000 distinct CDR3 sequences, approximately 15% being singletons. Sequenced here: PBMCs, mostly from graft donor cells, sampled 360 days after TCRalphabeta/CD19-depleted stem cell transplant. The origin of this receptor is a male patient between 2 and 10 years old who had a stem cell transplant for acute lymphoblastic leukemia, so the T cells may come from the graft donor. This sequence joins TRBV12-3 or TRBV12-4 and TRBJ2-3; D is unresolved. The CDR3 sequence is CASTHASTDTQYF. CDR3 sequence (DNA): TGTGCCAGCACACACGCGTCGACAGATACGCAGTATTTT.